One and the same sample provided the 24 T cell receptor beta chains below, sequenced in a study of T cells in Graves' hyperthyroidism and ophthalmopathy. TCR beta CDR3 regions were amplified from RNA transcripts. With the HTBI primer set, the TCR CDR3 went through a first round of RT-PCR. Each CDR3 protein is one row after TCRdb ran MiXCR on the multiplex PCR reads. The table includes about 540,000 distinct CDR3 sequences, more than 45% detected once. Input material: peripheral blood or thyroid tissue (not recorded which). All receptors derive from a young woman with Graves' hyperthyroidism.

The chain recombines TRBV12-3 or TRBV12-4 with TRBJ1-3, with D possibly TRBD1 on 6 matching bases. V was pared by 6 bases and J by 4 bases, with 10 bases between. The CDR3 contains 13 residues. In DNA, the CDR3 is TGTGCCAGCAGGCGGGGGCGAGGAAACACCATATATTTT. Its translation: CASRRGRGNTIYF.

This clonotype was counted at least ten times. This chain links TRBV4-3 with TRBJ2-7; D unclear. CDR3 length: 13 amino acids. Per the germline V gene, CDR1 is LGHNA and CDR2 is YSLEER. The ends were cut back, 1 base at V and 4 bases at J, with 8 bases in the middle. The CDR3 here is CASSQGMGYEQYF. The CDR3, as DNA: TGCGCCAGCAGCCAAGGAATGGGTTACGAGCAGTACTTC.

In this sample, this clonotype turned up many times. This chain uses TRBV5-1 with TRBJ2-6; no definite D call. CDR1 SGHRS and CDR2 YFSETQ come from the germline V gene. The CDR3 is 15 residues long. The germline V and J ends were trimmed by 2 bases and 2 bases, with 8 bases remaining between them. CDR3 DNA: TGCGCCAGCAGCTTAAGTCCTCCTGGGGCCAACGTCCTGACTTTC. Its protein product is CASSLSPPGANVLTF.

This clonotype showed up just once. This rearrangement joins TRBV19 to TRBJ1-3; D may be TRBD1 (6 bases). Trimming removed 5 bases at V and 8 bases at J, with 7 bases between. Germline V gene data show CDR1 as LNHDA and CDR2 as SQIVND (reference sequence). This CDR3 comprises 11 residues. The CDR3 loop is CASSHRDTIYF. Here the CDR3 DNA reads TGTGCCAGTAGTCACAGGGACACCATATATTTT.

This clonotype was counted ten times or more. The chain links TRBV12-3 or TRBV12-4 to TRBJ2-2; no reliable D call. V was pared by 0 bases and J by 5 bases, with 10 bases between. The CDR3 runs to 15 residues. The CDR3: CASSLASLQTGELFF. In DNA, the CDR3 is TGTGCCAGCAGTTTAGCCTCCCTCCAGACCGGGGAGCTGTTTTTT.

This clonotype has more than one count but fewer than ten. The chain joins TRBV29-1 to TRBJ1-2; tentatively, D is TRBD1 (5 bases). V lost 2 bases and J lost 7, with 14 bases in between. This CDR3 comprises 13 residues. Per germline, CDR1 SQVTM and CDR2 ANQGSEA. The CDR3: CSVEYPGNRGYTF. CDR3 nucleotide sequence: TGCAGCGTTGAATACCCAGGGAACCGTGGCTACACCTTC.

In this sample, this clonotype turned up many times. The V call is TRBV4-1, the J call TRBJ1-2, with TRBD1 matching over 7 bases. Germline CDR1 is MGHRA and CDR2 is YSYEKL. The ends lost 4 bases at V and 4 bases at J; junction bases unmatched: 9. The CDR3 is made up of 15 amino acids. CDR3 coding DNA: TGCGCCAGCAGCCGAATCCTACAGGGGATCTATGGCTACACCTTC. Protein product: CASSRILQGIYGYTF.

This chain links TRBV14 with TRBJ2-7, with TRBD2 as a possible D gene (5 bases). There are 13 residues in the CDR3. V was shortened by 0 bases and J by 7 bases, with 10 bases between the two germline ends. From germline, CDR1 is SGHDN and CDR2 FVKESK. The CDR3 sequence: CASSQDRRREQYF. As DNA, the CDR3 is TGTGCCAGCAGCCAAGACCGAAGGAGGGAGCAGTACTTC.

This clonotype was counted at least ten times. V and J are TRBV20-1 and TRBJ2-7; D remains ambiguous. V lost 7 bases to trimming and J lost 6 bases, with 10 bases between them. The V gene's germline CDR1 is DFQATT and CDR2 SNEGSKA (reference sequence). The CDR3 contains 10 residues. This chain's CDR3 is CSVVDGEQYF. The CDR3 DNA sequence: TGCAGTGTCGTGGACGGCGAGCAGTACTTC.

As to this clonotype: A much larger clone sits a single nucleotide away, making a read error possible. This rearrangement joins TRBV9 to TRBJ2-7, with a tentative D call TRBD1 (6 bases). The CDR3 runs 14 residues. V was clipped by 0 bases and J by 12 bases, with 19 bases between them. Looked up from germline, CDR1 is SGDLS and CDR2 is YYNGEE. For the CDR3, the DNA is TGTGCCAGCAGCGTAGAGGACAGTAGTTTCGGGCGGTACTTC. This codes for CASSVEDSSFGRYF.

This clonotype was observed a handful of times. The V and J genes are TRBV13 and TRBJ2-2; 9 bases line up with TRBD2. Germline V lookup: CDR1 PRHDT, CDR2 FYEKMQ (reference sequence). V lost 6 bases, J lost 1 base, and 6 bases stayed unmatched. The CDR3 spans 16 residues. As DNA, the CDR3 is TGTGCCAGCAGTCCCAGACTAGCGGTGAACACCGGGGAGCTGTTTTTT. Amino acid sequence: CASSPRLAVNTGELFF. Looking up the rest from reference TRBV13 and TRBJ2-2 gives the full variable domain: AAGVIQSPRHLIKEKRETATLKCYPIPRHDTVYWYQQGPGQDPQFLISFYEKMQSDKGSIPDRFSAQQFSDYHSELNMSSLELGDSALYFCASSPRLAVNTGELFFGEGSRLTVL.

The sample holds many counts of this clonotype. This sequence joins TRBV14 and TRBJ2-7, with 10 bases that match TRBD2. The germline V gene has CDR1 SGHDN and CDR2 FVKESK. This CDR3 has 16 residues. V trimming: 0 bases; J trimming: 7 bases; junction bases outside the gene matches: 9. CDR3 loop: CASSQDRRRTSGEQYF. CDR3 sequence (DNA): TGTGCCAGCAGCCAAGATCGAAGAAGGACTAGCGGAGAGCAGTACTTC.

Points on this clonotype: Lacking the conserved final phenylalanine or tryptophan, this CDR3 likely reflects a read error. It is unclear where the CDR3 begins or ends on the DNA, so no DNA is shown, and the CDR3 is as TCRdb lists it. The chain combines TRBV7-9 with TRBJ1-1. The CDR3 adds up to 10 amino acids, both ends counted. The germline V gene has CDR1 SEHNR and CDR2 FQNEAQ (reference sequence). The CDR3 protein is CASSLGGGNY.

The DNA of the CDR3 is TGTGCCAGCAGACAGACCGGGGGCAGGTGGCAAGAGACCCAGTACTTC. Protein sequence: CASRQTGGRWQETQYF. The chain combines TRBV5-4 with TRBJ2-5; D is tentatively TRBD1 or TRBD2 (6 bases each). CDR3 length equals 16 residues. V dropped 5 bases and J dropped 2 bases, with 19 bases sitting between them. Germline assignment: CDR1 SGHNT and CDR2 YYREEE (reference sequence).

The chain links TRBV7-2 to TRBJ1-6; possibly TRBD1 for D (6 bases). Trimming cost V 5 bases and J 2 bases, with 19 bases left between them. Germline V gives CDR1 SGHTA, CDR2 FQGNSA. The CDR3 runs to 18 residues. The CDR3 reads CASSQGAGQITYNSPLHF. In DNA form, the CDR3 reads TGTGCCAGCAGCCAAGGGGCCGGACAGATCACCTATAATTCACCCCTCCACTTT.

This chain joins TRBV6-4 and TRBJ1-2, with 8 bases aligning to TRBD1. Per the germline V gene, CDR1 is MRHNA and CDR2 is SNTAGT. The trim removed 2 bases at V and 4 bases at J, leaving 3 bases unmatched. There are 14 residues in the CDR3. The CDR3 spells CASSDGQGSYGYTF. DNA of the CDR3: TGTGCCAGCAGTGACGGACAGGGCAGCTATGGCTACACCTTC.

This clonotype was counted many times. The chain recombines TRBV7-9 with TRBJ1-2, with D tentatively TRBD1 (6 bases). The germline gives CDR1 SEHNR, CDR2 FQNEAQ (reference sequence). The CDR3 totals 14 residues. V was shortened by 8 bases and J by 3 bases, with 16 bases between the two germline ends. The CDR3 region is CASGIAGGHYGYTF. The CDR3 DNA is TGTGCCAGCGGCATAGCGGGGGGCCACTATGGCTACACCTTC.

This clonotype was seen only once. The CDR3 carries no conserved terminal phenylalanine or tryptophan, so it likely arises from a read error. The limits of the CDR3 on the DNA are not certain, so only TCRdb's listed CDR3 is given. The rearrangement joins TRBV6-5 to TRBJ2-2; TRBD2 is taken as the D call from the table, unchecked against the DNA. Counting both end residues, the CDR3 totals 9 amino acids. Germline values: CDR1 MNHEY, CDR2 SVGAGI. The CDR3 protein is CASGLAGAA.

The rearrangement uses TRBV4-2 and TRBJ2-2; D unresolved. Germline CDR1 LGHNA, CDR2 YNFKEQ. The CDR3 contains 16 residues. The ends were cut back, 0 bases at V and 2 bases at J, with 10 bases in the middle. CDR3 loop: CASSQDPGLNTGELFF. The CDR3, as DNA: TGTGCCAGCAGCCAAGATCCCGGCCTAAACACCGGGGAGCTGTTTTTT.

This clonotype was picked up many times. This chain joins TRBV5-5 and TRBJ1-3; D uncertain. Looked up from germline, CDR1 is SGHKS and CDR2 is YYEKEE (reference sequence). The CDR3 has 13 residues. V was pared by 3 bases and J by 4 bases, with 8 bases between. The CDR3 DNA is TGTGCCAGCAGCTCCGCGGCGGGAAACACCATATATTTT. It specifies CASSSAAGNTIYF.

This clonotype was counted only a few times. This chain connects TRBV27 to TRBJ1-6, with D unresolved. V was clipped by 3 bases and J by 3 bases, with 9 bases between them. CDR1 MNHEY and CDR2 SMNVEV come from the germline V gene (reference sequence). The CDR3 contains 15 residues. CDR3: CASSFGPFYNSPLHF. The CDR3 coding sequence is TGTGCCAGCAGTTTTGGTCCCTTCTATAATTCACCCCTCCACTTT.

This CDR3 reads CASSLSQGYSYGYTF. CDR3 nucleotides: TGTGCCAGCAGCTTATCTCAGGGGTATAGCTATGGCTACACCTTC. The J gene is TRBJ1-2, the V gene TRBV7-2, with a possible D match to TRBD1 (6 bases). This CDR3 contains 15 residues. Per germline, CDR1 SGHTA and CDR2 FQGNSA. The germline V and J ends were trimmed by 2 bases and 4 bases, with 14 bases remaining between them.

This clonotype was detected a few times. The chain recombines TRBV11-3 with TRBJ2-7, with 10 bases fitting TRBD2. CDR1 and CDR2 from the germline V gene are SGHNT and YENEEA. The CDR3 is 15 residues long. The V and J ends lost 5 bases and 3 bases, in that order; junction bases with no gene match: 7. CDR3 region: CASSPWTSGFYEQYF. DNA of the CDR3: TGTGCCAGCAGCCCCTGGACTAGCGGATTCTACGAGCAGTACTTC.

This clonotype was counted many times. V usage is TRBV5-4 and J usage is TRBJ1-4, with D tentatively TRBD1 (6 bases). This CDR3 region has 16 residues. The germline CDR1 and CDR2 sequences are SGHNT and YYREEE (reference sequence). Trimming took 2 bases from V and 3 from J, leaving 14 bases between them. The CDR3 reads CASSLTGREANEKLFF. As DNA, the CDR3 is TGTGCCAGCAGCTTAACAGGGAGGGAAGCTAATGAAAAACTGTTTTTT.